Each of the 19 T cell receptor beta chains below was sequenced from the same sample in a study of blood T cell repertoires in COVID-19. Some clones are missing from TCRdb's copy, which holds only in-frame ones; the method was immunoSEQ multiplex PCR. Of 90,000 to 150,000 clones in the sample, roughly nine tenths are singletons; the top ten hold around 30%. The sequenced material came from peripheral blood. The receptor set was obtained from a man aged 70-80 years with active or convalescent COVID-19.

J is TRBJ1-2 and V is TRBV27, with 9 bases lining up with TRBD1. V lost 6 bases, J lost 4 bases, and 9 bases stayed unmatched. Per the germline V gene, CDR1 is MNHEY and CDR2 is SMNVEV (reference sequence). This CDR3 has 15 amino acids. Here the CDR3 reads CASRRSRQGGYGYTF. The DNA for the CDR3 is TGTGCCAGCAGGAGATCGAGACAGGGGGGCTATGGCTACACCTTC.

The rearrangement joins TRBV5-1 to TRBJ1-3; 7 nucleotides line up with TRBD1. Germline loops: CDR1 SGHRS, CDR2 YFSETQ. This CDR3 region has 15 residues. Trimming removed 3 bases from V and 2 bases from J; junction bases left unmatched: 5. The CDR3 here is CASSSGGTAGNTIYF. As DNA, the CDR3 is TGCGCCAGCAGCTCCGGAGGGACAGCTGGAAACACCATATATTTT.

The chain couples TRBV6-5 to TRBJ2-4, with D possibly matching TRBD2 (5 bases). CDR3 length: 14 amino acids. Deletions cut 4 bases from V and 2 bases from J, with 9 bases between. CDR1 is MNHEY and CDR2 is SVGAGI in the germline V gene. The CDR3 loop reads CASSSRGSKNIQYF. The CDR3 nucleotides read TGTGCCAGCAGTTCTCGGGGATCCAAAAACATTCAGTACTTC.

The V gene is TRBV27, the J gene TRBJ1-1, with D tentatively TRBD1 (6 bases). Per the germline V gene, CDR1 is MNHEY and CDR2 is SMNVEV (reference sequence). This CDR3 has 12 amino acids. V was pared by 2 bases and J by 8 bases, with 9 bases between. The CDR3 sequence: CASSLRGGEAFF. CDR3 DNA sequence: TGTGCCAGCAGTTTAAGGGGGGGCGAAGCTTTCTTT.

The chain combines TRBV3-1 (or the pseudogene TRBV3-2) with TRBJ1-2, with a possible D match to TRBD1 (6 bases). The germline V and J ends were trimmed by 2 bases and 6 bases, with 10 bases remaining between them. CDR1 LGHDT and CDR2 YNNKEL come from the germline V gene (reference sequence). The CDR3 loop spans 13 amino acids. The CDR3: CASSQLQGNGYTF. In DNA, the CDR3 is TGTGCCAGCAGCCAACTACAGGGAAATGGCTACACCTTC.

This sequence joins TRBV4-2 and TRBJ2-1; TRBD2 matches at 12 bases. Germline CDR1 LGHNA, CDR2 YNFKEQ. This CDR3 contains 16 residues. V gave up 6 bases and J gave up 4 bases; unmatched junction bases: 7. Here the CDR3 DNA reads TGTGCCAGCAGGTCGACCGGGACTAGCGGGTACAATGAGCAGTTCTTC. Encoded protein: CASRSTGTSGYNEQFF.

This chain connects TRBV6-5 to TRBJ1-1; a possible D gene is TRBD1 (5 bases). The germline V gene encodes CDR1 MNHEY and CDR2 SVGAGI. Trimming removed 10 bases from V and 4 bases from J, with 19 bases in between. The CDR3 totals 14 residues. The CDR3 spells CATQKSGSGTEAFF. The DNA of the CDR3 is TGTGCCACCCAGAAATCAGGGTCTGGCACTGAAGCTTTCTTT.

The CDR3 nucleotides read TGTGCCAGCAGCCAAGATTCCCTAGGTCTCACCTTC. Translation gives CASSQDSLGLTF. V gene TRBV4-2 combines with J gene TRBJ1-2; D not resolved. The germline CDR1 and CDR2 sequences are LGHNA and YNFKEQ. Trimming shortened V by 0 bases and J by 13 bases, and 12 bases separated the two germline ends. The CDR3 is made up of 12 amino acids.

The rearrangement links TRBV27 to TRBJ2-1, with 11 bases matching TRBD2. After removal of 6 bases from V and 6 bases from J, the junction contained 10 bases not matched to a gene. The CDR3 covers 16 residues. Germline assignment: CDR1 MNHEY and CDR2 SMNVEV (reference sequence). Written as DNA, the CDR3 is TGTGCCAGCAGACCATTACTAGCGGGAGAGGGCAATGAGCAGTTCTTC. Protein: CASRPLLAGEGNEQFF.

The gene calls are TRBV21-1 and TRBJ2-4; the D call of TRBD2 is as the table states it, not checked on the DNA. TRBV21-1 is a pseudogene segment. The CDR3 extends over 16 amino acids. As DNA, the CDR3 is TGTGCCAGCAGCAAAGTTGTTCCCGTAGCCAAAAACATTCAGTACTTC. This sequence encodes CASSKVVPVAKNIQYF.

This clone was recorded a few times. The V and J genes are TRBV5-1 and TRBJ2-3; 12 bases are shared with TRBD2. V shed 4 bases and J 5 bases; nucleotides not matched to a gene: 2. The CDR3 covers 14 residues. Germline V gene sequence: CDR1 SGHRS, CDR2 YFSETQ. CDR3 sequence (DNA): TGCGCCAGCAGCGAGGGACTAGCGGGAGATACGCAGTATTTT. Translation gives CASSEGLAGDTQYF.

The rearrangement uses TRBV12-3 or TRBV12-4 and TRBJ1-2; D call uncertain. V was pared by 7 bases and J by 11 bases, with 14 bases between. The CDR3 has 11 amino acids. The CDR3 DNA reads TGTGCCAGCATGCCCCAGGCCTGGTACACCTTC. As protein: CASMPQAWYTF.

The chain links TRBV14 to TRBJ2-1; 11 bases map to TRBD1. Trimming cost V 4 bases and J 0 bases; bases outside gene matches: 8. Germline V gene lookup returns CDR1 SGHDN and CDR2 FVKESK. This CDR3 is built from 18 residues. In DNA form, the CDR3 reads TGTGCCAGCAGCCCCAGCAGGACAGGGGGCGCCTCCTACAATGAGCAGTTCTTC. Its protein is CASSPSRTGGASYNEQFF.

The J gene is TRBJ2-7, the V gene TRBV28; D remains ambiguous. Trimming took off 3 bases at V and 5 bases at J, with 11 bases between the two ends. CDR1 and CDR2 (germline): MDHEN, SYDVKM. The CDR3 is 13 residues long. CDR3 sequence reads: CASSLTQIHEQYF. In nucleotides, the CDR3 is TGTGCCAGCAGTTTGACACAGATTCACGAGCAGTACTTC.

The genes are TRBV13 and TRBJ1-4, with TRBD1 matching 7 bases. The trim removed 6 bases at V and 3 bases at J, leaving 4 bases unmatched. The CDR3 length is 14 residues. Germline CDR1 reads PRHDT; CDR2 reads FYEKMQ (reference sequence). In DNA, the CDR3 is TGTGCCAGCAGAATAAGGGGGCCTAATGAAAAACTGTTTTTT. This sequence encodes CASRIRGPNEKLFF. The variable domain in full, with the rest retrieved from reference TRBV13 and TRBJ1-4, is AAGVIQSPRHLIKEKRETATLKCYPIPRHDTVYWYQQGPGQDPQFLISFYEKMQSDKGSIPDRFSAQQFSDYHSELNMSSLELGDSALYFCASRIRGPNEKLFFGSGTQLSVL.

This rearrangement joins TRBV15 to TRBJ2-4; 8 bases align to TRBD1. This CDR3 has 15 residues. V shed 0 bases and J 6 bases; nucleotides not matched to a gene: 4. Germline V lookup: CDR1 LNHNV, CDR2 YYDKDF (reference sequence). CDR3 in amino acids: CATSRDRTGLNIQYF. The CDR3, as DNA: TGTGCCACCAGCAGAGATCGGACAGGGTTAAACATTCAGTACTTC.

V gene TRBV6-4 combines with J gene TRBJ1-4; 9 bases line up with TRBD1. The CDR3 totals 14 residues. Germline-derived CDR1 and CDR2 are MRHNA and SNTAGT. After removal of 6 bases from V and 6 bases from J, the junction contained 5 bases not matched to a gene. The CDR3 region has the DNA TGTGCCAGCAGACGGGACAGGGTTGATGAAAAACTGTTTTTT. It specifies CASRRDRVDEKLFF.

This chain joins TRBV7-9 and TRBJ1-6, with a tentative D call TRBD1 (5 bases). Germline values: CDR1 SEHNR, CDR2 FQNEAQ (reference sequence). The CDR3 covers 16 residues. The V end lost 5 bases, the J end lost 0 bases, and 11 bases lay between the germline ends. CDR3 DNA sequence: TGTGCCAGCAGCCCCCAGGGCCTCTCCTATAATTCACCCCTCCACTTT. This encodes CASSPQGLSYNSPLHF.

Here the CDR3 reads CASSPQFGQGEAFF. As DNA, the CDR3 is TGTGCCAGCTCACCACAATTTGGACAGGGAGAAGCTTTCTTT. The chain carries TRBV18 and TRBJ1-1; 8 nucleotides align to TRBD1. Per the germline V gene, CDR1 is KGHSH and CDR2 is LQKENI. V trimming: 1 base; J trimming: 8 bases; junction bases outside the gene matches: 6. CDR3 size: 14 residues.